This record covers a single T cell receptor beta chain. The antigen is not known. Patients chosen for sequencing had CD8+CD57+ cells that had expanded, as shown by flow cytometry. Severe acquired aplastic anemia was diagnosed in all patients. Patients had received no therapy at the time of blood sampling. This specimen comes from a study of CD8+CD57+ T cells in acquired aplastic anemia. The wider study: Sorted CD4+ and CD8+ cells yielded DNA averaging around 3.2 ug.

Study results and caveats: Researchers report that fewer than 30 CD8+ CDR3 sequences appeared in both patients and controls.

The TCR beta profiling, which covered VDJ combination and CDR3 sequence, was carried out using genomic DNA as the template. MiXCR, applied by TCRdb to the reads, yields one record per CDR3 protein. The table shows approximately 160,000 distinct CDR3 sequences, with around 47% occurring only once. Trimming pared 2 bases from V and 4 bases from J, leaving 7 bases between. Per the germline V gene, CDR1 is SGDLS and CDR2 is YYNGEE. This CDR3 region has 13 residues. The chain joins TRBV9 to TRBJ2-1; no definite D call. Sequences were obtained from sorted CD4+, CD8+, or CD8+CD57+ T cells (not recorded which) from PBMCs. This receptor was taken from a human donor with aplastic anemia. The CDR3 is CASSVSGYNEQFF. The CDR3 nucleotides are TGTGCCAGCAGCGTTTCCGGGTACAATGAGCAGTTCTTC.